This T cell receptor beta chain was retrieved from a study of T cell changes during pregnancy in multiple sclerosis. Clones were sequenced by immunoSEQ multiplex PCR, and TCRdb holds only the in-frame ones, with some missing. The profile shows 80,000 or so clones, about 93% of them singletons. The germline gives CDR1 MNHEY, CDR2 SMNVEV (reference sequence). The CDR3 extends over 16 amino acids. V lost 2 bases, J lost 0 bases, and 14 bases lay in between. This chain joins TRBV27 and TRBJ2-7; tentatively, D is TRBD1 (6 bases). The TCR originated in a female donor in good health, enrolled as a control in a pregnancy study. The sample was peripheral blood, taken in the second trimester of pregnancy. The CDR3 protein is CASSLLGTLSSYEQYF. CDR3 DNA: TGTGCCAGCAGTTTACTCGGGACACTGAGCTCCTACGAGCAGTACTTC.